This T cell receptor (beta chain) was sequenced in a study of T-cell memory formation after mild COVID-19 (dated by TCRdb to the early 2020s). Looking at the study overall: TCR sequence clusters from the two donors were found to be largely donor specific. In a couple of donors, T-cell clones that expanded and contracted after mild COVID-19 were tracked by sequencing TCRalpha and TCRbeta repertoires over time. The cohort comprised two young, previously healthy adult volunteers, one female and one male.

Ficoll-Paque density gradient centrifugation was used to isolate PBMCs. The sequencing machine was an Illumina NovaSeq 6000. Using 5'RACE with constant-segment primers, TCRalpha and TCRbeta cDNA libraries were constructed, with sample barcodes and unique molecular identifiers added in the process. Trizol reagent was used to extract RNA from every sample. Libraries were amplified in two PCR steps, with a second sample barcode and Illumina TruSeq adapters added in the second step. Sequencing of libraries was performed on an Illumina NovaSeq with 2 x 150 bp paired-end reads. Turning to the authors' computational methods: With migec v1.2.7, reads were demultiplexed and then collapsed into UMI-guided consensus sequences. Using mixcr v2.1.11, UMI consensuses were aligned to TRA and TRB V and J templates and then assembled into clonotypes. Clonotypes were classified as expanded or contracted when called significant by both edgeR and NoisET, with noise models trained on biological replicates. For edgeR calls, the cutoffs were a false discovery rate-adjusted p below 0.01 and a log2 fold-change threshold of 1. PCA with hierarchical clustering of max-normalized trajectories of the 1000 most abundant clonotypes was used as exploratory dynamics analysis. Separately sequenced CD4+ and CD8+ repertoires were used to assign a CD4 or CD8 phenotype to each responding clone. The public sequencing data were trimmed at Q25 with fastp and processed into clonotypes with MiXCR by TCRdb, which kept only in-frame beta chains. CDR3 protein duplicates are merged, each entry listing the most common genes and DNA. What appears here as the V and J calls and clone size reflects TCRdb's work, not the paper's. The sample contains about 350,000 distinct CDR3 sequences, roughly 14% of them found a single time. Of the sample, roughly 22% falls within the top ten clones.

About this clonotype: Its antigen specificity is not known. No clone much larger than this one lies a single base away; base qualities are absent.

From the cysteine through the phenylalanine, the CDR3 covers 15 amino acids. Kept here is only the CDR3 DNA, which spans 45 bases and is read in frame from base 1. Germline trimming amounts to 7 bases on V and 1 base on J, with 8 as the count of junction bases outside the gene matches. The paper's findings and limits, for the study overall: Whether the second-wave clones peaking on day 37 were SARS-CoV-2 specific was not confirmed. The study covered only two mild cases, and larger cohorts including severe cases with pre-infection samples were considered necessary. Some responding clones were detected in pre-infection memory, which suggested that pre-existing cross-reactive memory T cells had joined the SARS-CoV-2 response. Contracting CD4+ clones turned up mainly in the CM and EM memory subsets, whereas EMRA was where CD8+ clones were enriched. Clones contracting from day 15 to 85 had balanced CD4/CD8 phenotypes, while a second wave expanding from day 15 to 37 was biased towards CD4+.

The sequence was obtained from a man younger than 30 who had mild COVID-19 (a few samples of this study predate the infection). The sample titles of this study are shuffled in the database, so cell type and time point are left out; the donor was told from shared clones. This chain joins TRBV12-3 or TRBV12-4 to TRBJ2-3, and TRBD2 matches 7 of the central bases. The sample consisted of PBMCs or a T cell subset sorted from them (not recorded which). Here the CDR3 is given as CASTTRTRGTDTQYF. In nucleotide form, the sequence is TGTGCCAGCACCACCCGGACTAGAGGCACAGATACGCAGTATTTT.